The next 20 T cell receptor beta chains were all read from a single sample in a study of blood T cell repertoires in COVID-19. Profiling relied on immunoSEQ multiplex PCR, and the TCRdb table lists in-frame clones only, not all of them. The sample has 280,000 or so clones, around nine tenths seen once. The sequenced material came from peripheral blood. Source of these receptors: a woman aged 55-70 years with acute or convalescent COVID-19.

J is TRBJ1-2 and V is TRBV7-8; D unresolved. Trimming left V 0 bases short and J 0 bases short, with 20 bases between. CDR3 length equals 19 residues. The germline CDR1 and CDR2 sequences are SGHVS and FQNEAQ. CDR3 DNA sequence: TGTGCCAGCAGCTTAGCGCGCTGGAGGCACAAGTTATCTAACTATGGCTACACCTTC. The encoded protein is CASSLARWRHKLSNYGYTF. Together with reference TRBV7-8 and TRBJ1-2, the CDR3 gives the full variable domain: GAGVSQSPRYKVAKRGQDVALRCDPISGHVSLFWYQQALGQGPEFLTYFQNEAQLDKSGLPSDRFFAERPEGSVSTLKIQRTQQEDSAVYLCASSLARWRHKLSNYGYTFGSGTRLTVV.

The chain has TRBV10-3 and TRBJ1-3, with D perhaps matching TRBD1 (6 bases). Looked up from germline, CDR1 is ENHRY and CDR2 is SYGVKD. Trimming removed 7 bases at V and 3 bases at J, with 16 bases between. The CDR3 covers 15 residues. CDR3 amino acids: CAITPRGSGGNTIYF. The CDR3 DNA sequence: TGTGCCATCACCCCCAGGGGAAGCGGTGGAAACACCATATATTTT.

The chain combines TRBV7-9 with TRBJ2-3, with 11 bases matching TRBD2. V was pared by 5 bases and J by 4 bases, with 14 bases of the junction left unmatched. CDR3 size: 18 residues. Germline values: CDR1 SEHNR, CDR2 FQNEAQ (reference sequence). The CDR3: CASSHGLAGGPGADTQYF. CDR3 coding DNA: TGTGCCAGCAGCCACGGGCTAGCGGGGGGCCCGGGTGCAGATACGCAGTATTTT.

In nucleotides, the CDR3 is TGTGCCAGCAGCCGGACAGTGAACACTGAAGCTTTCTTT. Protein: CASSRTVNTEAFF. The rearrangement links TRBV6-5 to TRBJ1-1, with a possible D match to TRBD1 (6 bases). The V and J ends lost 6 bases and 0 bases respectively, with 8 bases between them. The germline gives CDR1 MNHEY, CDR2 SVGAGI. The CDR3 contains 13 residues.

The chain has TRBV30 and TRBJ2-7, with D unresolved. Looked up from germline, CDR1 is GTSNPN and CDR2 is SVGIG (reference sequence). V lost 4 bases, J lost 12 bases, and 16 bases lay in between. The CDR3 sequence is 11 residues long. CDR3 region: CAWIDSPRVYF. CDR3 bases: TGTGCCTGGATAGACTCACCGAGAGTGTACTTC.

The V and J genes are TRBV9 and TRBJ2-7; 7 bases are a match to TRBD2. The CDR3 contains 15 residues. The germline V gene encodes CDR1 SGDLS and CDR2 YYNGEE. With V trimmed by 0 bases and J by 0 bases, 3 bases remained unmatched. Written as DNA, the CDR3 is TGTGCCAGCAGCGTAGCGGGAGGTCCCTCCTACGAGCAGTACTTC. Protein sequence: CASSVAGGPSYEQYF.

The rearrangement joins TRBV7-3 to TRBJ2-1; perhaps TRBD2 as D (6 bases). In germline, CDR1 is SGHTA, CDR2 FQGTGA. V gave up 0 bases and J gave up 4 bases, with 22 bases separating them. CDR3 length equals 19 residues. The CDR3 DNA follows: TGTGCCAGCAGCTTAACCCCTAAATGGCCGGGAGAAGAGTACAATGAGCAGTTCTTC. Its protein product is CASSLTPKWPGEEYNEQFF.

V usage is TRBV2 and J usage is TRBJ1-2; D is unresolved. Germline CDR1 and CDR2: SNHLY and FYNNEI. The CDR3 runs 13 residues. V was pared by 6 bases and J by 1 base, with 9 bases between. CDR3 in DNA: TGTGCCAGCAGCGCGACTAATAACTATGGCTACACCTTC. Its translation: CASSATNNYGYTF.

The V and J genes are TRBV7-2 and TRBJ1-5, with 9 bases fitting TRBD1. V shed 2 bases and J 8 bases; nucleotides not matched to a gene: 4. There are 14 residues in the CDR3. Germline V gene sequence: CDR1 SGHTA, CDR2 FQGNSA. The CDR3 region has the DNA TGTGCCAGCAGCTTAAGGGACAGGGTCAAGCCCCAGCATTTT. Amino acid sequence: CASSLRDRVKPQHF.

V gene TRBV3-1 (or the pseudogene TRBV3-2) combines with J gene TRBJ1-5; TRBD1 agrees at 8 bases. CDR1 and CDR2 (germline): LGHDT, YNNKEL (reference sequence). The CDR3 totals 15 residues. V shed 5 bases, J shed 1 base, and the junction held 4 bases outside the gene matches. CDR3 bases: TGTGCCAGCAGCGCCCGGACAGGGAGCAATCAGCCCCAGCATTTT. This codes for CASSARTGSNQPQHF.

The chain combines TRBV24-1 with TRBJ2-1; D might be TRBD2 (5 bases). Germline V gives CDR1 KGHDR, CDR2 SFDVKD. Trimming removed 6 bases at V and 5 bases at J, with 22 bases between. The CDR3 has 17 residues. CDR3 loop: CATSNRPLDYPNNEQFF. CDR3 DNA: TGTGCCACCAGTAATCGCCCCCTTGACTACCCGAACAATGAGCAGTTCTTC.

The genes are TRBV2 and TRBJ2-2; 10 bases agree with TRBD2. The CDR3 covers 15 residues. The germline CDR1 and CDR2 sequences are SNHLY and FYNNEI. The V segment lost 6 bases and the J segment 3 bases; nucleotides outside the gene matches: 4. The CDR3 loop reads CASRAGTSDTGELFF. DNA for the CDR3: TGTGCCAGCAGGGCCGGGACTAGCGACACCGGGGAGCTGTTTTTT. Drawing the rest from reference TRBV2 and TRBJ2-2, the complete variable domain is EPEVTQTPSHQVTQMGQEVILRCVPISNHLYFYWYRQILGQKVEFLVSFYNNEISEKSEIFDDQFSVERPDGSNFTLKIRSTKLEDSAMYFCASRAGTSDTGELFFGEGSRLTVL.

The CDR3 loop reads CATEYGFGTGELFF. DNA of the CDR3: TGTGCCACCGAATACGGGTTTGGCACCGGGGAGCTGTTTTTT. This sequence joins TRBV24-1 and TRBJ2-2, with no clear D. In germline, CDR1 is KGHDR, CDR2 SFDVKD. Trimming took off 9 bases at V and 4 bases at J, with 14 bases between the two ends. The CDR3 contains 14 residues.

There are a few counts of this clone. This chain links TRBV12-3 or TRBV12-4 with TRBJ1-3, with D uncertain. The germline V and J ends were trimmed by 9 bases and 4 bases, with 13 bases remaining between them. The CDR3 is made up of 13 amino acids. The CDR3 bases are TGTGCCAGTTCGAGGAGAGGAGGAAACACCATATATTTT. Translated, it gives CASSRRGGNTIYF.

This rearrangement joins TRBV2 to TRBJ1-6; unclear D gene. Germline V gene data show CDR1 as SNHLY and CDR2 as FYNNEI. The CDR3 extends over 11 amino acids. Trimming cost V 4 bases and J 9 bases, with 4 bases left between them. The CDR3 is CASSGLSPLHF. The CDR3 bases are TGTGCCAGCAGTGGACTTTCACCCCTCCACTTT.

This chain uses TRBV21-1 with TRBJ1-5. TRBV21-1 is listed as a pseudogene. This CDR3 has 12 amino acids. CDR3 in DNA: TGTGCCAGCAGCAAAGACCGGGGGGCGAGGCATTTT. Translating it yields CASSKDRGARHF.

The chain uses TRBV11-2 and TRBJ1-3; D gene unclear. This CDR3 has 13 residues. The V end lost 1 base, the J end lost 4 bases, and 5 bases lay between the germline ends. The germline V gene has CDR1 SGHAT and CDR2 FQNNGV. The CDR3 coding sequence is TGTGCCAGCAGCTTAGGTGCGGGAAACACCATATATTTT. It codes for CASSLGAGNTIYF.

This chain links TRBV5-6 with TRBJ2-5, with TRBD2 identical over 14 bases. V shed 6 bases and J 1 base; nucleotides not matched to a gene: 11. Germline V gives CDR1 SGHDT, CDR2 YYEEEE. The CDR3 has 18 amino acids. The CDR3 sequence is CASTRRTSGRIFQETQYF. The CDR3 bases are TGTGCCAGCACCCGTAGGACTAGCGGGAGGATATTCCAAGAGACCCAGTACTTC.

The chain employs TRBV28 and TRBJ1-5, with 7 bases matching TRBD1. The germline gives CDR1 MDHEN, CDR2 SYDVKM. This CDR3 comprises 13 residues. The J segment lost 3 bases and the V segment lost 6 bases, leaving 2 bases of the junction unmatched. CDR3 coding DNA: TGTGCCAGCAGCGGGACAGTCAATCAGCCCCAGCATTTT. It is translated as CASSGTVNQPQHF.

This sequence joins TRBV5-4 and TRBJ1-2, with 7 bases aligning to TRBD1. V shed 4 bases and J 5 bases; nucleotides not matched to a gene: 11. Per the germline V gene, CDR1 is SGHNT and CDR2 is YYREEE (reference sequence). The CDR3 has 15 amino acids. In nucleotides, the CDR3 is TGTGCCAGCAGCGCCGCAGGGGGAGGCGAGTATGGCTACACCTTC. Translation gives CASSAAGGGEYGYTF.